This TCR beta chain originates from a study of blood T cell repertoires in COVID-19. About the research overall: Samples came from the United States, Italy and Spain, spanning acute and convalescent COVID-19. T cells, B-cell-depleted T cells, or PBMCs supplied cDNA or gDNA.

Germline-derived CDR1 and CDR2 are SGHVS and FQNEAQ. The CDR3 totals 15 residues. Trimming stripped 1 base from V and 5 bases from J, with 12 bases between. Per the authors' pipeline: Counts of nucleated cells, estimated from reference gene primer amplification, were obtained. Assay used: immunoSEQ multiplex PCR; TCRdb lists only in-frame clones, some missing. From that table come the V and J calls and clone size; the DNA was used to work out D and trimming. This sample has around 280,000 clones, with 70% to 90% found just once. This TCR was recovered from a woman aged 45-59 years with active or convalescent COVID-19. The sequencing sample was made of peripheral blood. This sequence joins TRBV7-8 and TRBJ1-5; unclear D gene. The CDR3 bases are TGTGCCAGCAGCTTAGAGTTAGGAGGGTATCAGCCCCAGCATTTT. It yields the protein CASSLELGGYQPQHF.